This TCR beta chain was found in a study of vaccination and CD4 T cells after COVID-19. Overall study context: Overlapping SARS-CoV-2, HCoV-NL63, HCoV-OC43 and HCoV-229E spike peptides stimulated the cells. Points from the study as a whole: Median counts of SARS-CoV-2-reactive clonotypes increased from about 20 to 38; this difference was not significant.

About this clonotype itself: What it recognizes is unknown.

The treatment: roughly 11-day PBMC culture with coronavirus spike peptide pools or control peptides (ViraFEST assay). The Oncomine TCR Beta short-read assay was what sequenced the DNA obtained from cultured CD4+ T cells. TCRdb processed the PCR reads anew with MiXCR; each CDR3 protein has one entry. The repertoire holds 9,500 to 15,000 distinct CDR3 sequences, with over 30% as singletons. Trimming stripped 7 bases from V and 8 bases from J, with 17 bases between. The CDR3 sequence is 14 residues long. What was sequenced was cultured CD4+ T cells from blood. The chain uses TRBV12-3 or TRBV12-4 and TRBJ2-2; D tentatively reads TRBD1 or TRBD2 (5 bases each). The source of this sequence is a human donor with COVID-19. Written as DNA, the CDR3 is TGTGCCAGCACCAGGGACGTCCGGGGTGGGGAGCTGTTTTTT. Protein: CASTRDVRGGELFF.